This T cell receptor beta chain was documented in a study of cytomegalovirus exposure and HLA in healthy donors. Study results and caveats: A subsequent analysis found that TCR clusters from the first cohort also tended to co-occur in the 90 to 150 validation repertoires, with around 94% of cluster scores above 0.

Some clones are missing from TCRdb's copy, which holds only in-frame ones; the method was immunoSEQ multiplex PCR. The table has around 300,000 clones, 80% to 90% seen once; the top ten hold approximately 1%. V lost 5 bases to trimming and J lost 9 bases, with 14 bases between them. Germline V gene sequence: CDR1 MNHEY, CDR2 SMNVEV (reference sequence). CDR3 length: 13 amino acids. Comments on this clone: Its antigen remains unidentified.

The clonotype originates from a woman younger than 30 in good health and CMV-seronegative. What was sequenced was PBMCs. The chain joins TRBV27 to TRBJ2-1, with no clear D. Here the CDR3 reads CASSPPNPVEQFF. Written as DNA, the CDR3 is TGTGCCAGCAGTCCCCCTAATCCCGTTGAGCAGTTCTTC.